This T cell receptor beta chain was sequenced for a study of blood T cell repertoires in COVID-19. Measured with immunoSEQ multiplex PCR; TCRdb has only the in-frame clones, and not every one. The sample carries about 66,000 clones, 70% to 90% recorded once. The CDR3 length is 15 residues. Germline V CDR1 and CDR2: MNHEY, SMNVEV (reference sequence). V was trimmed by 5 bases and J by 5 bases, leaving 18 bases between them. The chain couples TRBV27 to TRBJ2-5, with no clear D. Material: peripheral blood. The receptor comes from a woman aged 70-85 years with acute or convalescent COVID-19. CDR3: CASSPQSGRPETQYF. CDR3 DNA: TGTGCCAGCAGTCCCCAAAGTGGGCGTCCGGAGACCCAGTACTTC.